The 7 T cell receptor beta chains reported below all come from one sample, sequenced in a study of cytomegalovirus exposure and HLA in healthy donors. The study ran its PCR with 60 Vbeta and 13 Jbeta primers. Assay: immunoSEQ multiplex PCR; the TCRdb copy retains only in-frame clones and omits some. The sample records 100,000 or so clones, 69% being singletons. Sequences were obtained from PBMCs. The receptors come from a man aged 25-45 years in good health and CMV-seronegative.

V gene TRBV13 combines with J gene TRBJ1-2; 8 bases are a match to TRBD1. CDR3 length equals 14 residues. V dropped 5 bases and J dropped 5; count of bases not matched to a gene: 7. Germline V lookup: CDR1 PRHDT, CDR2 FYEKMQ (reference sequence). Here the CDR3 DNA reads TGTGCCAGCAGCGCATGGGACAGGTTATATGGCTACACCTTC. Amino acid sequence: CASSAWDRLYGYTF.

Note on this clone: Mismatch with germline at one junction end may stem from a read error. This chain joins TRBV27 and TRBJ2-4; tentative D call: TRBD1 (7 bases). The length of the CDR3 is 17 residues. Germline values: CDR1 MNHEY, CDR2 SMNVEV (reference sequence). CDR3 sequence: CASSLSTGALAKNSQYF. Written as DNA, the CDR3 is TGTGCCAGCAGTTTATCAACAGGGGCACTAGCCAAAAACAGTCAGTACTTC.

The rearrangement uses TRBV5-4 and TRBJ2-5; tentative D call: TRBD2 (6 bases). The CDR3 extends over 16 amino acids. Trimming removed 0 bases at V and 2 bases at J, with 14 bases between. The germline V gene encodes CDR1 SGHNT and CDR2 YYREEE (reference sequence). The CDR3 region is CASSLGGRRQQETQYF. CDR3 nucleotide sequence: TGTGCCAGCAGCTTGGGGGGGAGGAGACAACAAGAGACCCAGTACTTC.

The chain is built from TRBV2 and TRBJ2-5, with 7 positions matching TRBD2. CDR3 length: 15 residues. Unmatched junction bases numbered 8, after V lost 6 bases and J lost 1 base. Looked up from germline, CDR1 is SNHLY and CDR2 is FYNNEI. DNA for the CDR3: TGTGCCAGCAGCTCCTCTCTAGCGGCCCAAGAGACCCAGTACTTC. Translating it yields CASSSSLAAQETQYF.

The chain employs TRBV15 and TRBJ2-3; TRBD1 aligns across 8 bases. V trimming: 2 bases; J trimming: 0 bases; junction bases outside the gene matches: 10. This CDR3 comprises 18 residues. Germline V gene sequence: CDR1 LNHNV, CDR2 YYDKDF (reference sequence). CDR3 sequence reads: CATSRKLTGGGSTDTQYF. DNA of the CDR3: TGTGCCACCAGCAGAAAACTTACAGGGGGAGGTAGCACAGATACGCAGTATTTT.

The rearrangement links TRBV7-8 to TRBJ2-3, with 7 bases aligning to TRBD2. This CDR3 comprises 15 residues. Germline CDR1 is SGHVS and CDR2 is FQNEAQ. The trim removed 7 bases at V and 2 bases at J, leaving 9 bases unmatched. CDR3 loop: CASTPRRETTDTQYF. CDR3 nucleotides: TGTGCCAGCACCCCTCGGCGGGAGACCACAGATACGCAGTATTTT. The full variable domain, its missing parts supplied by reference TRBV7-8 and TRBJ2-3, is GAGVSQSPRYKVAKRGQDVALRCDPISGHVSLFWYQQALGQGPEFLTYFQNEAQLDKSGLPSDRFFAERPEGSVSTLKIQRTQQEDSAVYLCASTPRRETTDTQYFGPGTRLTVL.

The chain combines TRBV19 with TRBJ1-5, with TRBD1 as a possible D gene (5 bases). V shed 4 bases and J shed 3 bases, with 10 bases lying between them. CDR1 is LNHDA and CDR2 is SQIVND in the germline V gene (reference sequence). This CDR3 has 14 residues. The CDR3 coding sequence is TGTGCCAGTAGTACCGACAGAAACAATCAGCCCCAGCATTTT. Translated, it gives CASSTDRNNQPQHF.